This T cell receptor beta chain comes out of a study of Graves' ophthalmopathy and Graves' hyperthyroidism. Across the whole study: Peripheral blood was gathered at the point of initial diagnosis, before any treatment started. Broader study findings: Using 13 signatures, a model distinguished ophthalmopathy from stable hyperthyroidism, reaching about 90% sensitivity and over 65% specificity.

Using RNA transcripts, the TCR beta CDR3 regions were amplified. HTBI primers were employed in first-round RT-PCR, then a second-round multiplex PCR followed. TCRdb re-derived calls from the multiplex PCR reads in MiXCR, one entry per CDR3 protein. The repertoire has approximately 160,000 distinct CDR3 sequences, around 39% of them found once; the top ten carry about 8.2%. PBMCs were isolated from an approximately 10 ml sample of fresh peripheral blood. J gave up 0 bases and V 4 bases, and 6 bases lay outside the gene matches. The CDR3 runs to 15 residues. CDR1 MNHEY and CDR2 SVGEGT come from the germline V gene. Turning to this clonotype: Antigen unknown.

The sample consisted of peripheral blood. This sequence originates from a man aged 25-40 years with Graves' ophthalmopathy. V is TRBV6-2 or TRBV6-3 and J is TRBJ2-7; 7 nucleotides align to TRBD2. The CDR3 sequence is CASSLRSGTSYEQYF. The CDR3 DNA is TGTGCCAGCAGTTTGAGGAGCGGGACCTCCTACGAGCAGTACTTC.